This T cell receptor beta chain was documented in a study of CD8+CD57+ T cells in acquired aplastic anemia. This clonotype was seen once. The template for TCR beta VDJ and CDR3 sequence profiling was genomic DNA. MiXCR, run by TCRdb on the reads, gives a single entry per CDR3 protein. The sample yields a few hundred thousand distinct CDR3 sequences, 45% to 70% seen once. The CDR3 consists of 12 residues. From germline, CDR1 is SQVTM and CDR2 ANQGSEA. Between the trimmed V and J ends, which lost 4 bases and 8 bases, there was a span of 14 bases. The gene calls are TRBV29-1 and TRBJ1-2; D is uncertain. The TCR originated in a human donor with severe aplastic anemia or a healthy control (not recorded which). Sequencing input: sorted CD4+, CD8+, or CD8+CD57+ T cells (not recorded which) from PBMCs. CDR3 sequence: CSVGNLNEGYTF. The CDR3 DNA reads as TGCAGCGTTGGGAACCTCAATGAGGGCTACACCTTC.